The 16 T cell receptor beta chains in this list originate from one sample, sequenced in a study of T-cell memory formation after mild COVID-19. MiXCR was run by TCRdb on the 5' RACE reads, yielding one entry per CDR3 protein. Seen here are approximately 180,000 distinct CDR3 sequences, 15% to 20% observed once, and the top ten hold approximately 2%. The sample was PBMCs or a T cell subset sorted from them (not recorded which). Receptors originate from an adult woman who had mild COVID-19 (a few samples of this study predate the infection). Cell type and time point are not known.

The chain has TRBV2 and TRBJ2-3; D is uncertain. This CDR3 has 11 amino acids. Germline V gene data show CDR1 as SNHLY and CDR2 as FYNNEI. Trimming cost V 8 bases and J 6 bases, with 9 bases left between them. DNA of the CDR3: TGTGCCAGCGAAGTGAGGGATACGCAGTATTTT. Its translation is CASEVRDTQYF.

This clonotype was seen a handful of times. This chain uses TRBV5-1 with TRBJ2-3; possibly TRBD2 for D (6 bases). The CDR3 consists of 12 residues. Per germline, CDR1 SGHRS and CDR2 YFSETQ. V lost 6 bases and J 5 bases, leaving 10 bases between the germline ends. The CDR3 loop is CASKEGRDTQYF. DNA for the CDR3: TGCGCCAGCAAGGAGGGGCGAGATACGCAGTATTTT.

The chain uses TRBV12-3 or TRBV12-4 and TRBJ1-2; no clear D. The V and J ends lost 4 bases and 8 bases respectively, with 20 bases between them. This CDR3 comprises 15 residues. The CDR3 nucleotides are TGTGCCAGCAGTTCCGAACGCCCCAGCCTGGGGGGCTACACCTTC. Amino acids: CASSSERPSLGGYTF.

V usage is TRBV5-1 and J usage is TRBJ2-7; D call uncertain. Germline CDR1 and CDR2: SGHRS and YFSETQ. With 4 bases removed from V and 2 bases from J, the gap between germline ends came to 16 bases. CDR3 length equals 15 residues. The CDR3 nucleotides read TGCGCCAGCAGCCCCCGATTGGACGGTCCCTACGAGCAGTACTTC. Translation gives CASSPRLDGPYEQYF.

This clonotype was seen a handful of times. The chain couples TRBV10-3 to TRBJ2-7, with D tentatively TRBD2 (6 bases). The CDR3 has 12 residues. In germline, CDR1 is ENHRY, CDR2 SYGVKD. Trimming pared 8 bases from V and 3 bases from J, leaving 11 bases between. The CDR3 sequence: CAIGRPDYEQYF. CDR3 coding DNA: TGTGCCATCGGGAGGCCCGACTACGAGCAGTACTTC.

This chain links TRBV11-3 with TRBJ2-3; the match to TRBD2 covers 10 bases. The CDR3 runs 18 residues. Germline values: CDR1 SGHNT, CDR2 YENEEA. The trim removed 5 bases at V and 2 bases at J, leaving 13 bases unmatched. CDR3 loop: CASSPRSPSGGLTDTQYF. CDR3 nucleotide sequence: TGTGCCAGCAGCCCGAGGTCGCCTAGCGGGGGCCTCACAGATACGCAGTATTTT.

This clonotype was counted a few times. The chain is built from TRBV7-6 and TRBJ2-3; D is possibly TRBD1 (5 bases). Per germline, CDR1 SGHVS and CDR2 FNYEAQ. The CDR3 is made up of 15 amino acids. V was clipped by 5 bases and J by 2 bases, with 14 bases between them. CDR3 sequence reads: CASSPWAGNTDTQYF. CDR3 DNA: TGTGCCAGCAGCCCCTGGGCAGGGAACACAGATACGCAGTATTTT.

In this sample, this clonotype turned up many times. The chain employs TRBV7-2 and TRBJ2-1; TRBD1 agrees at 7 bases. This CDR3 contains 15 residues. The trim removed 5 bases at V and 9 bases at J, leaving 13 bases unmatched. The germline V gene has CDR1 SGHTA and CDR2 FQGNSA. CDR3 residues: CASSPTATGDTEQFF. The CDR3 DNA sequence: TGTGCCAGCAGCCCGACCGCTACAGGGGATACTGAGCAGTTCTTC.

The V call is TRBV6-6, the J call TRBJ2-5; D perhaps matches TRBD1 (6 bases). Germline-derived CDR1 and CDR2 are MNHNY and SVGAGI (reference sequence). V lost 5 bases and J 7 bases, leaving 14 bases between the germline ends. The length of the CDR3 is 13 residues. The CDR3 nucleotides read TGTGCCAGCAGTACCCTGACAGGAGGGACCCAGTACTTC. Its translation is CASSTLTGGTQYF.

A few counts support this clonotype. This rearrangement joins TRBV19 to TRBJ2-2; 8 nucleotides match TRBD2. Trimming cost V 5 bases and J 3 bases; bases outside gene matches: 2. The CDR3 runs 14 residues. CDR1 LNHDA and CDR2 SQIVND come from the germline V gene (reference sequence). CDR3: CASSLAGYTGELFF. CDR3 coding DNA: TGTGCCAGTAGTCTAGCGGGTTACACCGGGGAGCTGTTTTTT.

This chain connects TRBV20-1 to TRBJ1-2; perhaps TRBD1 as D (5 bases). V was trimmed by 5 bases and J by 4 bases, leaving 23 bases between them. The CDR3 covers 16 residues. The germline V gene encodes CDR1 DFQATT and CDR2 SNEGSKA (reference sequence). CDR3 amino acids: CSADAGFGQGGYGYTF. CDR3 nucleotide sequence: TGCAGTGCTGATGCGGGATTTGGGCAGGGTGGCTATGGCTACACCTTC.

This clonotype showed up just a few times. The chain couples TRBV5-1 to TRBJ2-6; D remains unclear. Per the germline V gene, CDR1 is SGHRS and CDR2 is YFSETQ. V gave up 4 bases and J gave up 0 bases, with 5 bases separating them. The CDR3 is made up of 14 amino acids. CDR3: CASSVSSGANVLTF. CDR3 DNA: TGCGCCAGCAGCGTTAGCTCTGGGGCCAACGTCCTGACTTTC.

This clonotype turned up a few times. The CDR3 is CASSYDRVRETQYF. The CDR3 region has the DNA TGTGCCAGCAGTTACGACAGGGTTCGGGAGACCCAGTACTTC. This sequence joins TRBV6-5 and TRBJ2-5; 7 positions match TRBD1. The CDR3 consists of 14 residues. Germline values: CDR1 MNHEY, CDR2 SVGAGI. V lost 2 bases and J lost 5; bases outside the gene matches: 5.

V gene TRBV7-2 combines with J gene TRBJ2-3; D assignment may be TRBD1 or TRBD2 (5 bases each). Trimming stripped 5 bases from V and 5 bases from J, with 17 bases between. The CDR3 spans 15 residues. Germline V gives CDR1 SGHTA, CDR2 FQGNSA. The DNA of the CDR3 is TGTGCCAGCAGCGGCAACCGGGACCGCAGAGATACGCAGTATTTT. Amino acids: CASSGNRDRRDTQYF.

The gene calls are TRBV6-5 and TRBJ1-6, with no clear D. The CDR3 contains 14 residues. The V end was cut by 3 bases, the J end by 13 bases, with 16 bases between. Germline V gene lookup returns CDR1 MNHEY and CDR2 SVGAGI. CDR3 sequence reads: CASSYMEGRNPLHF. CDR3 coding DNA: TGTGCCAGCAGTTATATGGAAGGGAGGAATCCCCTCCACTTT.

In its sample, this clonotype was seen a few times. The J gene is TRBJ2-7, the V gene TRBV7-6; 7 bases are shared with TRBD2. CDR3 size: 15 residues. The V and J ends lost 1 base and 4 bases, in that order; junction bases with no gene match: 7. The germline gives CDR1 SGHVS, CDR2 FNYEAQ. The CDR3: CASSLGGTKPYEQYF. CDR3 sequence (DNA): TGTGCCAGCAGCTTAGGAGGGACTAAACCTTACGAGCAGTACTTC.